This TCR beta chain was found in a study of cytomegalovirus exposure and HLA in healthy donors. Overall study results and limits: The classifier was said to identify cytomegalovirus status with high specificity and sensitivity. In vitro experiments confirmed that three CMV-associated chains were specific for CMV antigens.

Use of 60 Vbeta and 13 Jbeta primers characterized the PCR. Original processing notes: Unique TCR beta chains totaled approximately 83 million in a later count, with around 11 million of them shared. Using immunoSEQ multiplex PCR, the repertoire was profiled, and TCRdb retains in-frame clones only, with some absent. V and J calls and clone size are those listed in that table; D and trimming were worked out from the DNA. The sample table includes around 71,000 clones. Turning to this clone: Its antigen is as yet unknown. One junction end disagrees with the germline gene, perhaps due to a read error.

Germline V CDR1 and CDR2: MDHEN, SYDVKM. The CDR3 has 12 residues. The source is a woman aged 25 to 39 in good health and CMV-seronegative. This rearrangement joins TRBV28 to TRBJ2-7, with D perhaps matching TRBD2 (5 bases). Material for sequencing was PBMCs. The CDR3 coding sequence is TGTGCCAGCAGTTTAATGCGGGCTGCCGGGGACTTC. Its protein is CASSLMRAAGDF.